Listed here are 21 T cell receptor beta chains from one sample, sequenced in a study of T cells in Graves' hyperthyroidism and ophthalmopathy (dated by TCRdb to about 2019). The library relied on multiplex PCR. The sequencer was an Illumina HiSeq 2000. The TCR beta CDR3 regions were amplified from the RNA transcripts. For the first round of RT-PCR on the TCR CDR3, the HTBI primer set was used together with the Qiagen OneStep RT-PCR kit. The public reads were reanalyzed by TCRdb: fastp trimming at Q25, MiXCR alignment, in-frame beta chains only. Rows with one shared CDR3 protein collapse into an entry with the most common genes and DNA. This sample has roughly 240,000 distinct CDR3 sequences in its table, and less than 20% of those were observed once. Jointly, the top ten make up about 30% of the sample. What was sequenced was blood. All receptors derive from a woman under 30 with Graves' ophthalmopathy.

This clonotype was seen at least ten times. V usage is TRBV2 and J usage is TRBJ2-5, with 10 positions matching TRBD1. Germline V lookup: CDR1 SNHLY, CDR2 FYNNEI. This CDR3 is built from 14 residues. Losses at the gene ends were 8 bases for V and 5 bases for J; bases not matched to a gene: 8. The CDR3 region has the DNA TGTGCCAGCCACCGGGACAGGGGTGTGGAGACCCAGTACTTC. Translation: CASHRDRGVETQYF.

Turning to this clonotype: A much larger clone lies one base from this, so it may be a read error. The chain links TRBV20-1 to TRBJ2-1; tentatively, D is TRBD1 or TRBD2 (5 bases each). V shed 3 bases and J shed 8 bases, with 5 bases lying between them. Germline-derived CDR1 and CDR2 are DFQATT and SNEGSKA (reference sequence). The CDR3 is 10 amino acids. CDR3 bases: TGCAGTGCTAGGGGGGATGAGCAGTTCTTC. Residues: CSARGDEQFF.

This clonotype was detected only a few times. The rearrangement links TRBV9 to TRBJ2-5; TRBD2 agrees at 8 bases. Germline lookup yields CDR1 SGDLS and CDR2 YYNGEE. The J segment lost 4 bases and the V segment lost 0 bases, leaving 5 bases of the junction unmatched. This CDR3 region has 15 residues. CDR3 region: CASSVDRGGGETQYF. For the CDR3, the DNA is TGTGCCAGCAGCGTAGACCGGGGGGGTGGAGAGACCCAGTACTTC.

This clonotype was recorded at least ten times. CDR3 coding DNA: TGTGCCAGCAGTCCCGGACCGACTTCGGGGCATTTT. Protein sequence: CASSPGPTSGHF. The chain is built from TRBV12-3 or TRBV12-4 and TRBJ1-5; D is unclear. Trimming shortened V by 5 bases and J by 15 bases, and 17 bases separated the two germline ends. This CDR3 contains 12 residues.

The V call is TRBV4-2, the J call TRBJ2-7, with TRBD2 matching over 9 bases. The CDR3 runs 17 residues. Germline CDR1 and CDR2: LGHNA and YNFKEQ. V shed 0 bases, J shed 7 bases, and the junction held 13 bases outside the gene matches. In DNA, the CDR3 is TGTGCCAGCAGCCAAGATCTGGCGGGAGGGGGATATACTGAGCAGTACTTC. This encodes CASSQDLAGGGYTEQYF.

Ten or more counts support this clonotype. The CDR3 DNA sequence: TGCAGCGCCCCATCGAGGGAAGGGGAAGATGGCTACACCTTC. Protein: CSAPSREGEDGYTF. The chain joins TRBV29-1 to TRBJ1-2, with a tentative D call TRBD1 (5 bases). This CDR3 comprises 14 residues. With 7 bases removed from V and 6 bases from J, the gap between germline ends came to 21 bases. Germline V gene sequence: CDR1 SQVTM, CDR2 ANQGSEA.

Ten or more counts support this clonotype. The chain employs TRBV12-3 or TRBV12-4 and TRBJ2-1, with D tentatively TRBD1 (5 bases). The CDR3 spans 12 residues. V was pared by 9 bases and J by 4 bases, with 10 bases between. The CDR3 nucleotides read TGTGCCAGTTGGGGCAGTTACAATGAGCAGTTCTTC. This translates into CASWGSYNEQFF.

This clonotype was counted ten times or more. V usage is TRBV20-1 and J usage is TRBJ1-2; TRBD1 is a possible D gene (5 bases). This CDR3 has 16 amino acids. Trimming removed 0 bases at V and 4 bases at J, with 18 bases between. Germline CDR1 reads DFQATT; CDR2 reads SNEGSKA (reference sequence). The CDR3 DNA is TGCAGTGCTAGAGAAGGGACTTTTGACCCAACCTATGGCTACACCTTC. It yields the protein CSAREGTFDPTYGYTF.

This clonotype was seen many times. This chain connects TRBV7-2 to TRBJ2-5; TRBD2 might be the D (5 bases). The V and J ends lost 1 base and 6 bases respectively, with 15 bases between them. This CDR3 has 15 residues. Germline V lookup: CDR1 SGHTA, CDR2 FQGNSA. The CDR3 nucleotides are TGTGCCAGCAGCTTAGGGGGTAGCGTAGGAAAGACCCAGTACTTC. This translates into CASSLGGSVGKTQYF.

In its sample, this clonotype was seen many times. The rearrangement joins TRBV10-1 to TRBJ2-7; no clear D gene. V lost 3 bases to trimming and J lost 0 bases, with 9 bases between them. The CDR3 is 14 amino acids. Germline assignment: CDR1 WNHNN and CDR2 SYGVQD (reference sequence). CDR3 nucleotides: TGCGCCAGCAGTGACTCCGGCAGCTCCTACGAGCAGTACTTC. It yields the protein CASSDSGSSYEQYF.

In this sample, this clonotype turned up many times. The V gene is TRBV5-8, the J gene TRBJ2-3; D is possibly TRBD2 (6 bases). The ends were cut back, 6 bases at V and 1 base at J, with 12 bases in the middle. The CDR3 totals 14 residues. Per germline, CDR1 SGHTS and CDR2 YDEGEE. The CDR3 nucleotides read TGTGCCAGCAACATAGCGGCCCGCACAGATACGCAGTATTTT. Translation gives CASNIAARTDTQYF.

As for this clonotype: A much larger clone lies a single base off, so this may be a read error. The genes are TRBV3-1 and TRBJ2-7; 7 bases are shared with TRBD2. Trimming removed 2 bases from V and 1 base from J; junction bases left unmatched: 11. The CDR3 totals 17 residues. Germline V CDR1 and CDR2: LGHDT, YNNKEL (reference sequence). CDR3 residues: CASSQFVGGPSSYEQYF. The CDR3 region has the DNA TGTGCCAGCAGCCAATTTGTGGGAGGGCCAAGTTCCTACGAGCAGTACTTC.

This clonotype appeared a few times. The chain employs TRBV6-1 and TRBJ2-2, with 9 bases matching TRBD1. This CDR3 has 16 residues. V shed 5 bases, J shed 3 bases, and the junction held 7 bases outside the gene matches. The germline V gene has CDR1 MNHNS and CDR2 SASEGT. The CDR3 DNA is TGTGCCAGCAGTCATGGGACAGGGTGGGACACCGGGGAGCTGTTTTTT. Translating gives CASSHGTGWDTGELFF.

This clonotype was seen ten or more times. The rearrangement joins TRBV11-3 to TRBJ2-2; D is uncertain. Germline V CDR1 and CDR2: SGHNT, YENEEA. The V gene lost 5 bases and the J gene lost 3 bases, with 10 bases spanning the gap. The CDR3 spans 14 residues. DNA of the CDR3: TGTGCCAGCAGCCGAATGCTCGACACCGGGGAGCTGTTTTTT. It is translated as CASSRMLDTGELFF. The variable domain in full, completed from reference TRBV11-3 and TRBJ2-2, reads EAGVVQSPRYKIIEKKQPVAFWCNPISGHNTLYWYLQNLGQGPELLIRYENEEAVDDSQLPKDRFSAERLKGVDSTLKIQPAELGDSAVYLCASSRMLDTGELFFGEGSRLTVL.

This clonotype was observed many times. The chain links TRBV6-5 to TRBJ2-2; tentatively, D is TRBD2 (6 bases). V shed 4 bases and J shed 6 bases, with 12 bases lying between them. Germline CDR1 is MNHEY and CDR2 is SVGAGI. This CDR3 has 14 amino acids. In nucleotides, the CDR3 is TGTGCCAGCAGTTGGGCGGGGACGCCCGGGGAGCTGTTTTTT. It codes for CASSWAGTPGELFF.

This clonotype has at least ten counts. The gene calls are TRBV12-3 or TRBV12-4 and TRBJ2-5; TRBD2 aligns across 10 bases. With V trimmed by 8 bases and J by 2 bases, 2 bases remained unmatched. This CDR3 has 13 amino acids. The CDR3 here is CASVSGGQETQYF. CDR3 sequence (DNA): TGTGCCAGCGTTAGCGGGGGGCAAGAGACCCAGTACTTC.

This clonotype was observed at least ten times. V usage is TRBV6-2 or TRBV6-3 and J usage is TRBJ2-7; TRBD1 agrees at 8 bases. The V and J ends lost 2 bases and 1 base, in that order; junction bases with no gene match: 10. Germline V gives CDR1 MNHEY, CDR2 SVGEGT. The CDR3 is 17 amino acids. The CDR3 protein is CASSYARFRDRSYEQYF. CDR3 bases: TGTGCCAGCAGTTACGCGAGGTTCCGGGACAGGTCCTACGAGCAGTACTTC.

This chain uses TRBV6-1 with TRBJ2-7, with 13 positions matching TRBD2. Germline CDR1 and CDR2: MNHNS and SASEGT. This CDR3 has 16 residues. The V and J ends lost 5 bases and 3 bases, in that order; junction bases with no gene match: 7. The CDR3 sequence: CASSKRLAGGLYEQYF. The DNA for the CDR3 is TGTGCCAGCAGTAAAAGACTAGCGGGAGGACTCTACGAGCAGTACTTC.

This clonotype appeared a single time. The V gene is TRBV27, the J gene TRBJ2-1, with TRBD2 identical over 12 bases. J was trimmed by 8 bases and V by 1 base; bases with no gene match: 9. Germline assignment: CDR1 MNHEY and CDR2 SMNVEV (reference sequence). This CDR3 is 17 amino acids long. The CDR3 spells CASSLYTSGGFAYEQFF. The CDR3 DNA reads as TGTGCCAGCAGTTTATATACTAGCGGGGGGTTTGCCTATGAGCAGTTCTTC.

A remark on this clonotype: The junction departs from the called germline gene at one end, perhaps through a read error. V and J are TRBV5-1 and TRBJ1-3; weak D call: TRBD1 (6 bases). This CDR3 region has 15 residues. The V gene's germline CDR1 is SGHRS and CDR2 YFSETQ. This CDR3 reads CASSNIDRSGDTIYF. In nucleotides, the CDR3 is TGTGCCAGCAGCAATATTGACAGGAGTGGGGACACCATATATTTT.

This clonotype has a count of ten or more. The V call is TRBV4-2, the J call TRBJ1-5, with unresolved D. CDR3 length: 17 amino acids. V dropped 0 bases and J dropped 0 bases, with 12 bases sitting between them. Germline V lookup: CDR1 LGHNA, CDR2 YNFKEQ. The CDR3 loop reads CASSQDDHPNSNQPQHF. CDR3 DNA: TGTGCCAGCAGCCAAGATGACCACCCCAATAGCAATCAGCCCCAGCATTTT.